This T cell receptor (beta chain) is from a study of blood T cell repertoires in COVID-19 (dated by TCRdb to 2020 to 2021). Describing the broader study: Samples covering the acute and convalescent phases of COVID-19 were provided by collaborators in the United States, Italy and Spain. The repertoires were made available in a free public database intended to serve as a resource for research on the immune response to SARS-CoV-2. Subjects who had been exposed to COVID-19, were actively infected with it, or had recovered from it provided the deeply sampled blood TCRbeta repertoires that made up the dataset. The prospective study material was composed of cDNA or gDNA derived from T cells, B-cell-depleted T cells, or PBMCs. Where available, HLA class I and class II types were obtained from metadata supplied by the sample provider rather than from assay-based typing. Samples were obtained from the ongoing ImmuneRACE study (first 160 participants) and from 1,254 subjects provided by 6 global collaborators. Nearly every sample came with metadata listing a de-identified subject ID, COVID-19 status, age in years and sex.

TCRbeta CDR3 regions were amplified from genomic DNA by means of the immunoSEQ Assay, a bias-controlled multiplex PCR. In the paper's pipeline: Within the assay, amplification of reference gene primers was used to estimate how many nucleated cells each sample contained. Sequence reads were collapsed and filtered to measure the absolute abundance of every unique TCRbeta CDR3 rearrangement. For each sample, productive Simpson clonality was calculated by taking the square root of Simpson's diversity index across productive rearrangements. TCRdb re-hosts the immuneACCESS table, in-frame sequences only. Its copies lack some clones; in the studies checked, an unresolved V gene accounts for under half of them, and the cause for the rest is not known. V, J and clone size derive from that table, while D and trimming were established from the DNA sequence. For this sample the table gives some 130,000 clones, of which roughly 71% were detected only once. Of the sample, around a fifth falls within the top ten clones.

The collaborating institutions used their own protocols to collect whole blood in K2EDTA tubes. Collaborator samples were shipped for TCRbeta analysis as frozen whole blood, isolated PBMCs, or DNA extracted from either sample type. This clone was counted a few times. Its antigen is still unknown. Base-call qualities are not available, and no considerably larger clone is one nucleotide away. Summary of the overall study and its limitations: The amount of clinical and demographic metadata varied by source and participant and was provided uncurated.

The CDR3 covers 14 residues, taking in both the cysteine and the phenylalanine. Only the CDR3 DNA stays, 42 bases, in frame from base 1. V loses 4 bases at its end and J loses 2 bases; junction bases beyond the gene matches: 3. Based on the germline V gene, the CDR1 and CDR2 sequences are SQVTM and ANQGSEA. This sequence originates from a man older than 75 with acute or convalescent COVID-19. Sequenced material: peripheral blood. The chain employs TRBV29-1 and TRBJ2-3; 10 central bases correspond to TRBD1. The bases are TGCAGCGTTGGTGGGACAGGGGACACAGATACGCAGTATTTT. Translated, it gives CSVGGTGDTDTQYF.